Shown below are 28 T cell receptor beta chains from a single sample sequenced in a study of T cells in Graves' hyperthyroidism and ophthalmopathy. Using RNA transcripts as the source, TCR beta CDR3 regions were amplified. TCR CDR3 underwent first-round RT-PCR with the HTBI primer set. TCRdb ran MiXCR on the multiplex PCR reads and lists one entry per CDR3 protein. The sample carries over 450,000 distinct CDR3 sequences, over 13% recorded once. Input material: blood. The receptors were gathered from a woman under 30 with Graves' hyperthyroidism.

This clonotype was seen at least ten times. The V gene is TRBV2, the J gene TRBJ1-3; TRBD1 is a possible D gene (5 bases). Trimming took off 6 bases at V and 4 bases at J, with 13 bases between the two ends. The CDR3 loop spans 14 amino acids. Germline values: CDR1 SNHLY, CDR2 FYNNEI. The CDR3 protein is CASSQTEFGNTIYF. CDR3 in DNA: TGTGCCAGCAGCCAGACAGAATTCGGAAACACCATATATTTT.

J is TRBJ2-1 and V is TRBV19, with 8 bases lining up with TRBD2. Trimming at V came to 3 bases and at J to 3 bases, leaving 4 bases not matched to a gene. Germline CDR1 LNHDA, CDR2 SQIVND (reference sequence). The CDR3 consists of 15 residues. CDR3 coding DNA: TGTGCCAGTAGTATTACGACTAGCGTCTACAATGAGCAGTTCTTC. Translated, it gives CASSITTSVYNEQFF.

This clonotype has ten or more counts. DNA of the CDR3: TGTGCCAGTAGTATCCGGGGGACAGGGAACTATGGCTACACCTTC. Encoded protein: CASSIRGTGNYGYTF. J is TRBJ1-2 and V is TRBV19; 9 positions agree with TRBD1. The CDR3 covers 15 residues. Per the germline V gene, CDR1 is LNHDA and CDR2 is SQIVND (reference sequence). With V trimmed by 3 bases and J by 2 bases, 4 bases remained unmatched.

This clonotype was observed a handful of times. V gene TRBV6-1 combines with J gene TRBJ1-5; 8 bases are a match to TRBD1. V shed 6 bases, J shed 6 bases, and the junction held 7 bases outside the gene matches. The germline V gene has CDR1 MNHNS and CDR2 SASEGT. The CDR3 covers 14 residues. This CDR3 reads CASSTTTGGQPQHF. CDR3 in DNA: TGTGCCAGCAGCACTACTACAGGGGGTCAGCCCCAGCATTTT.

This clonotype showed up just once. The chain is built from TRBV15 and TRBJ1-1; D is ambiguous. The CDR3 is made up of 12 amino acids. The germline V gene has CDR1 LNHNV and CDR2 YYDKDF (reference sequence). Trimming stripped 7 bases from V and 2 bases from J, with 8 bases between. CDR3 in amino acids: CATNGINTEAFF. CDR3 coding DNA: TGTGCCACCAACGGAATTAACACTGAAGCTTTCTTT.

The J gene is TRBJ2-3, the V gene TRBV3-1; no reliable D call. The CDR3 loop spans 12 amino acids. Germline V CDR1 and CDR2: LGHDT, YNNKEL (reference sequence). V lost 7 bases, J lost 6 bases, and 11 bases lay in between. The CDR3 sequence is CASTSETDTQYF. The CDR3 DNA follows: TGTGCCAGCACCTCAGAGACGGATACGCAGTATTTT.

This clonotype has ten or more counts. The J gene is TRBJ1-2, the V gene TRBV12-3 or TRBV12-4; unclear D gene. With 0 bases removed from V and 6 bases from J, the gap between germline ends came to 8 bases. This CDR3 is 13 amino acids long. In DNA, the CDR3 is TGTGCCAGCAGTTTAGCAGGGTCGAATGGCTACACCTTC. Protein product: CASSLAGSNGYTF.

This clonotype was seen ten or more times. The J gene is TRBJ1-2, the V gene TRBV27, with 7 bases matching TRBD1. Germline loops: CDR1 MNHEY, CDR2 SMNVEV (reference sequence). Trimming removed 5 bases from V and 4 bases from J; junction bases left unmatched: 7. The CDR3 totals 14 residues. The CDR3 spells CASSALTGFYGYTF. In nucleotides, the CDR3 is TGTGCCAGCAGTGCCCTGACAGGGTTCTATGGCTACACCTTC.

The sample holds many counts of this clonotype. The chain recombines TRBV29-1 with TRBJ1-4; D uncertain. Germline loops: CDR1 SQVTM, CDR2 ANQGSEA. V gave up 2 bases and J gave up 3 bases, with 4 bases separating them. The CDR3 contains 12 residues. CDR3 in amino acids: CSVELPNEKLFF. The CDR3 nucleotides are TGCAGCGTTGAACTACCTAATGAAAAACTGTTTTTT.

A few counts support this clonotype. The rearrangement uses TRBV29-1 and TRBJ1-2; D remains unclear. The CDR3 totals 14 residues. Germline CDR1 is SQVTM and CDR2 is ANQGSEA. V was trimmed by 7 bases and J by 2 bases, leaving 17 bases between them. This CDR3 reads CSAPDRAVNYGYTF. The CDR3 DNA follows: TGCAGCGCCCCGGACCGAGCCGTAAACTATGGCTACACCTTC. The full variable domain, completed using reference TRBV29-1 and TRBJ1-2, is SAVISQKPSRDICQRGTSLTIQCQVDSQVTMMFWYRQQPGQSLTLIATANQGSEATYESGFVIDKFPISRPNLTFSTLTVSNMSPEDSSIYLCSAPDRAVNYGYTFGSGTRLTVV.

V gene TRBV20-1 combines with J gene TRBJ2-1; 12 positions match TRBD2. V was pared by 6 bases and J by 9 bases, with 12 bases of the junction left unmatched. Germline CDR1 DFQATT, CDR2 SNEGSKA (reference sequence). The CDR3 consists of 15 residues. CDR3 amino acids: CSASTTSGRGGEQFF. The CDR3 nucleotides read TGCAGTGCCTCTACGACTAGCGGGAGAGGGGGTGAGCAGTTCTTC.

This clonotype was detected ten times or more. The chain is built from TRBV5-1 and TRBJ2-3; 10 nucleotides line up with TRBD2. V lost 1 base and J lost 2; bases outside the gene matches: 10. The CDR3 is 18 residues long. Looked up from germline, CDR1 is SGHRS and CDR2 is YFSETQ. The CDR3: CASSLQRQREGFTDTQYF. The CDR3 DNA reads TGCGCCAGCAGCTTGCAGCGGCAGCGGGAGGGTTTCACAGATACGCAGTATTTT. Full variable domain (remainder filled in from reference TRBV5-1 and TRBJ2-3): KAGVTQTPRYLIKTRGQQVTLSCSPISGHRSVSWYQQTPGQGLQFLFEYFSETQRNKGNFPGRFSGRQFSNSRSEMNVSTLELGDSALYLCASSLQRQREGFTDTQYFGPGTRLTVL.

This clonotype came up many times. The chain couples TRBV11-3 to TRBJ2-7, with D perhaps being TRBD1 or TRBD2 (5 bases each). Trimming pared 7 bases from V and 3 bases from J, leaving 16 bases between. The CDR3 covers 14 residues. The germline gives CDR1 SGHNT, CDR2 YENEEA. DNA of the CDR3: TGTGCCAGCAACCAACCGGGACGGAACTACGAGCAGTACTTC. It is translated as CASNQPGRNYEQYF.

This clonotype was counted only a few times. The rearrangement links TRBV20-1 to TRBJ1-6; TRBD1 matches 10 bases. V trimming: 4 bases; J trimming: 9 bases; junction bases outside the gene matches: 3. Germline V gene sequence: CDR1 DFQATT, CDR2 SNEGSKA (reference sequence). The CDR3 is 13 residues long. The CDR3 loop reads CSANDRGLSPLHF. CDR3 DNA sequence: TGCAGTGCTAACGACAGGGGGCTTTCACCCCTCCACTTT.

The V gene is TRBV20-1, the J gene TRBJ2-7; 14 bases agree with TRBD2. V lost 5 bases and J lost 4; bases outside the gene matches: 10. CDR1 DFQATT and CDR2 SNEGSKA come from the germline V gene (reference sequence). The CDR3 is made up of 16 amino acids. CDR3 sequence: CSAQETSGRASYEQYF. CDR3 sequence (DNA): TGCAGTGCTCAAGAGACTAGCGGGAGGGCCAGTTACGAGCAGTACTTC.

This clonotype was counted between two and nine times. This sequence joins TRBV20-1 and TRBJ1-4; maybe TRBD1 (5 bases). The CDR3 totals 12 residues. Trimming cost V 5 bases and J 8 bases, with 12 bases left between them. From germline, CDR1 is DFQATT and CDR2 SNEGSKA (reference sequence). CDR3 amino acids: CSALPEGEKLFF. The CDR3 bases are TGCAGTGCTCTCCCAGAGGGGGAAAAACTGTTTTTT.

This clonotype was recorded many times. V gene TRBV19 combines with J gene TRBJ1-1, with D unresolved. CDR1 and CDR2 from the germline V gene are LNHDA and SQIVND (reference sequence). V was trimmed by 5 bases and J by 4 bases, leaving 14 bases between them. This CDR3 has 14 residues. The DNA of the CDR3 is TGTGCCAGTAGTGGGCAGACGGTCGGCACTGAAGCTTTCTTT. The encoded protein is CASSGQTVGTEAFF.

There are many counts of this clonotype. The chain combines TRBV5-1 with TRBJ1-2; 11 nucleotides line up with TRBD1. This CDR3 is 15 amino acids long. Per germline, CDR1 SGHRS and CDR2 YFSETQ. V shed 4 bases, J shed 8 bases, and the junction held 10 bases outside the gene matches. CDR3 in amino acids: CASSAEGQGARGYTF. The CDR3 DNA reads as TGCGCCAGCAGCGCCGAAGGACAGGGGGCGCGCGGCTACACCTTC.

This clonotype was counted only a few times. The chain recombines TRBV6-2 or TRBV6-3 with TRBJ1-5, with TRBD1 identical over 7 bases. J lost 3 bases, V lost 5 bases, and 13 bases had no gene match. The V gene's germline CDR1 is MNHEY and CDR2 SVGEGT. The CDR3 has 17 residues. CDR3 DNA: TGTGCCAGCAGTAACCCGACAGGGTCCGGAAACAATCAGCCCCAGCATTTT. Residues: CASSNPTGSGNNQPQHF.

This clonotype was picked up a small number of times. The chain employs TRBV4-3 and TRBJ1-2; 8 bases are a match to TRBD1. The CDR3 covers 17 residues. V dropped 1 base and J dropped 0; count of bases not matched to a gene: 7. CDR1 and CDR2 (germline): LGHNA, YSLEER. The CDR3 region is CASSQAGQGATNYGYTF. The DNA of the CDR3 is TGCGCCAGCAGCCAAGCTGGACAGGGCGCAACTAACTATGGCTACACCTTC.

This chain uses TRBV5-1 with TRBJ2-7; 8 positions agree with TRBD1. There are 14 residues in the CDR3. With 4 bases clipped from V and 4 bases from J, the junction kept 7 bases outside the gene matches. Germline V lookup: CDR1 SGHRS, CDR2 YFSETQ. In nucleotides, the CDR3 is TGCGCCAGCAGCCGGGGACAGGATAGATACGAGCAGTACTTC. Encoded protein: CASSRGQDRYEQYF.

V gene TRBV11-1 combines with J gene TRBJ1-1; TRBD1 matches 10 bases. The length of the CDR3 is 16 residues. V lost 3 bases and J lost 4; bases outside the gene matches: 8. Germline-derived CDR1 and CDR2 are SGHAT and FQDESV (reference sequence). This chain's CDR3 is CASSLGQGLVGTEAFF. The CDR3 nucleotides read TGTGCCAGCAGCTTGGGACAGGGGTTGGTGGGCACTGAAGCTTTCTTT.

This chain links TRBV12-5 with TRBJ1-1; D remains unclear. The CDR3 loop spans 13 amino acids. Per germline, CDR1 LGHNT and CDR2 FRNRAP. The V and J ends lost 0 bases and 10 bases respectively, with 12 bases between them. CDR3 bases: TGTGCTAGTGGTTTGGTAGTAGGGCCACGAGCTTTCTTT. It encodes CASGLVVGPRAFF. The full variable domain, with the rest looked up from reference TRBV12-5 and TRBJ1-1, is DARVTQTPRHKVTEMGQEVTMRCQPILGHNTVFWYRQTMMQGLELLAYFRNRAPLDDSGMPKDRFSAEMPDATLATLKIQPSEPRDSAVYFCASGLVVGPRAFFGQGTRLTVV.

The chain links TRBV19 to TRBJ1-5; D is perhaps TRBD1 (5 bases). CDR1 LNHDA and CDR2 SQIVND come from the germline V gene (reference sequence). Trimming cost V 5 bases and J 9 bases, with 23 bases left between them. This CDR3 comprises 16 residues. The CDR3: CASSVGRVSGVPPQHF. The CDR3 DNA sequence: TGTGCCAGTAGTGTGGGCCGGGTCTCGGGGGTTCCGCCCCAGCATTTT.

This chain connects TRBV9 to TRBJ1-2; D remains unclear. The CDR3 has 16 residues. V was trimmed by 0 bases and J by 1 base, leaving 13 bases between them. The germline V gene encodes CDR1 SGDLS and CDR2 YYNGEE. This CDR3 reads CASSVVNSSHNYGYTF. DNA for the CDR3: TGTGCCAGCAGCGTAGTGAATTCCAGCCATAACTATGGCTACACCTTC.

This chain joins TRBV2 and TRBJ2-1; D remains unclear. Germline values: CDR1 SNHLY, CDR2 FYNNEI. This CDR3 comprises 13 residues. V was shortened by 8 bases and J by 1 base, with 9 bases between the two germline ends. The DNA for the CDR3 is TGTGCCAGCCTGCTAAGGTCCTACAATGAGCAGTTCTTC. Protein: CASLLRSYNEQFF.

This clonotype came up many times. V and J are TRBV12-3 or TRBV12-4 and TRBJ2-7; D may correspond to TRBD1 or TRBD2 (5 bases each). The CDR3 runs 13 residues. Trimming took off 7 bases at V and 2 bases at J, with 12 bases between the two ends. The CDR3 DNA reads as TGTGCCAGCACGGGACGGATTGCCTACGAGCAGTACTTC. Amino acid sequence: CASTGRIAYEQYF.

In this sample, this clonotype turned up many times. The V call is TRBV27, the J call TRBJ2-1, with 8 positions matching TRBD2. The CDR3 runs to 16 residues. The V gene end was trimmed by 8 bases and the J gene end by 0 bases; junction bases not matched to a gene: 9. The germline V gene has CDR1 MNHEY and CDR2 SMNVEV (reference sequence). This CDR3 reads CASVRLAGDSYNEQFF. For the CDR3, the DNA is TGTGCCAGCGTGAGGCTAGCGGGTGACTCCTACAATGAGCAGTTCTTC.